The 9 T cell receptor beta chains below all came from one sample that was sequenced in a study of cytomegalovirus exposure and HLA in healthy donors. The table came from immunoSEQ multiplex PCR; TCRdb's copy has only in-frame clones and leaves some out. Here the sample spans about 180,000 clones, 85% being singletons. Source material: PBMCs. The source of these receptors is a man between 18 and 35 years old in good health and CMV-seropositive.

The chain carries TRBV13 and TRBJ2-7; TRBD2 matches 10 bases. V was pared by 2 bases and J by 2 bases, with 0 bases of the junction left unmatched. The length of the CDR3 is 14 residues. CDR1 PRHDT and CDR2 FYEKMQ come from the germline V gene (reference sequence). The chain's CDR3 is CASSLTSGAYEQYF. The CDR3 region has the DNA TGTGCCAGCAGCTTAACTAGCGGGGCCTACGAGCAGTACTTC.

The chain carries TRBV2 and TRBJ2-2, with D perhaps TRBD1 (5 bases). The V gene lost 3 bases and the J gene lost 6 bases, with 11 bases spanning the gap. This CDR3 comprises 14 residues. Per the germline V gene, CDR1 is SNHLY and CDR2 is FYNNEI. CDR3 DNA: TGTGCCAGCAGTGATTGGGGCGGCCCCGGGGAGCTGTTTTTT. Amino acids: CASSDWGGPGELFF.

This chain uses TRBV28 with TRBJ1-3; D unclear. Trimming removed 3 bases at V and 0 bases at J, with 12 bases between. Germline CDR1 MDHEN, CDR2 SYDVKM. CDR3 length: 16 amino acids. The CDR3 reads CASSFTRRNSGNTIYF. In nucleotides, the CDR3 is TGTGCCAGCAGTTTCACGAGGAGGAACTCTGGAAACACCATATATTTT.

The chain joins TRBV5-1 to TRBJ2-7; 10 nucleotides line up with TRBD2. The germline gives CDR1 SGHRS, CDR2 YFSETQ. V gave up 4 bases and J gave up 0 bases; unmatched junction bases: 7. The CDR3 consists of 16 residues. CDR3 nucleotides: TGCGCCAGCAGCGGGACAGCGGGAGGGCCCTCCTACGAGCAGTACTTC. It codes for CASSGTAGGPSYEQYF.

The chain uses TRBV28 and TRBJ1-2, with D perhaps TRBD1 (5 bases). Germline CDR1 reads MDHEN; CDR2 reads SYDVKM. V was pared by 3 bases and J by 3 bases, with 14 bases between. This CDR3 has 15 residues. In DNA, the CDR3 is TGTGCCAGCAGTTTCTCTGGGCAGGGTGACTATGGCTACACCTTC. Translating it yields CASSFSGQGDYGYTF.

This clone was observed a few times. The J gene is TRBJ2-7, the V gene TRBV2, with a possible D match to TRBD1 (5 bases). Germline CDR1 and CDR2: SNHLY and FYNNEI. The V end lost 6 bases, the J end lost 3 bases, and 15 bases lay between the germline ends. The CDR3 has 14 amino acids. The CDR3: CASRLGESGYEQYF. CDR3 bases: TGTGCCAGCAGGCTAGGGGAATCAGGCTACGAGCAGTACTTC.

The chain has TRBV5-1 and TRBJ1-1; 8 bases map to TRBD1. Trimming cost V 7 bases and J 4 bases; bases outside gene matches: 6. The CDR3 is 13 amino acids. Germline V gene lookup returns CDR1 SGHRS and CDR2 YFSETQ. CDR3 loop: CASGQGQFTEAFF. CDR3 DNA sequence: TGCGCCAGCGGACAGGGTCAATTCACTGAAGCTTTCTTT.

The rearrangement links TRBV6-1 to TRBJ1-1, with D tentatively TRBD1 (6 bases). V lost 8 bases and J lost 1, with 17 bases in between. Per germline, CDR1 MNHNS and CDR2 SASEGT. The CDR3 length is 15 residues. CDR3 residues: CASSNLRGSNTEAFF. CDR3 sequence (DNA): TGTGCCAGCTCCAACCTCAGGGGCTCGAACACTGAAGCTTTCTTT.

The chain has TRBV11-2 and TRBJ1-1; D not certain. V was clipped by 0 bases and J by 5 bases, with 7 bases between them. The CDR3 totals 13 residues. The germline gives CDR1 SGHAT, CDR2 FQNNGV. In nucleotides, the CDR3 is TGTGCCAGCAGCTTAGAGGCGGAGACTGAAGCTTTCTTT. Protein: CASSLEAETEAFF.